The sequence of this T cell receptor beta chain was determined in a study of identical twins. Carrying unique molecular identifiers, the cDNA also gained a universal primer site through template switching. TCRdb reprocessed the 5' RACE reads via MiXCR and lists one record per CDR3 protein. Here the sample spans some 330,000 distinct CDR3 sequences, approximately 9.1% being singletons. The germline CDR1 and CDR2 sequences are SGHNT and YENEEA. V was trimmed by 4 bases and J by 3 bases, leaving 22 bases between them. The CDR3 loop spans 17 amino acids. A remark on this clonotype: Its antigen remains unknown.

All donors comprised healthy Caucasians. Study-level points and caveats: Fewer insertions characterized abundant cord blood beta clonotypes, whereas memory repertoires showed none.

Sequencing was carried out using naive T cells sorted from blood. This chain joins TRBV11-3 and TRBJ2-7; D unresolved. The sequence was collected from a woman aged 45-65 years in good health. CDR3 DNA: TGTGCCAGCAGCTCCTACCAGAACACCGTAGTCGACTACGAGCAGTACTTC. Translated, it gives CASSSYQNTVVDYEQYF.